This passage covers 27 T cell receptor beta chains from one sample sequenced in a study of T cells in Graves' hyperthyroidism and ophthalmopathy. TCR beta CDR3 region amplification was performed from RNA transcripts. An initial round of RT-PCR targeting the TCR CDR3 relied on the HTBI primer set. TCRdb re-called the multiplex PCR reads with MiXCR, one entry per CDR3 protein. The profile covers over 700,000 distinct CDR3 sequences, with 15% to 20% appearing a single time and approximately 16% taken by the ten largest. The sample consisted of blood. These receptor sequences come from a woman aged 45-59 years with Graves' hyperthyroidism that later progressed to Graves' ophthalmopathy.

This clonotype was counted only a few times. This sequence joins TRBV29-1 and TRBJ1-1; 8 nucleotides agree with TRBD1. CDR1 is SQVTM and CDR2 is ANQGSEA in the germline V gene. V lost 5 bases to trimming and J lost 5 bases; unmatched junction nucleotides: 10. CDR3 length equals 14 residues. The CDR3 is CSVSKTGERTEAFF. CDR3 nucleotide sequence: TGCAGCGTTTCAAAGACAGGGGAGAGAACTGAAGCTTTCTTT.

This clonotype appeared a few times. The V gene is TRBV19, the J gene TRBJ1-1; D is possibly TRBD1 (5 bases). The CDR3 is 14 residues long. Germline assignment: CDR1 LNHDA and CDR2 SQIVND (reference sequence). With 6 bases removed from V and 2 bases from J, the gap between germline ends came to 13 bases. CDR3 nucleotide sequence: TGTGCCAGTAGGAGGGGAGGGACCAACACTGAAGCTTTCTTT. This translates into CASRRGGTNTEAFF.

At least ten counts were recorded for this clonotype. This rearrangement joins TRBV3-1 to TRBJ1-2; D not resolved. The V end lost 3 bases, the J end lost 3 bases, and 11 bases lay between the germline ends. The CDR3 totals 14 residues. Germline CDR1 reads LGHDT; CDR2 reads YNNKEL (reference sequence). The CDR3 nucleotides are TGTGCCAGCAGCCAGGGTTTGCAGGACTATGGCTACACCTTC. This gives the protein CASSQGLQDYGYTF. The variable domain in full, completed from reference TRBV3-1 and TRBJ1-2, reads DTAVSQTPKYLVTQMGNDKSIKCEQNLGHDTMYWYKQDSKKFLKIMFSYNNKELIINETVPNRFSPKSPDKAHLNLHINSLELGDSAVYFCASSQGLQDYGYTFGSGTRLTVV.

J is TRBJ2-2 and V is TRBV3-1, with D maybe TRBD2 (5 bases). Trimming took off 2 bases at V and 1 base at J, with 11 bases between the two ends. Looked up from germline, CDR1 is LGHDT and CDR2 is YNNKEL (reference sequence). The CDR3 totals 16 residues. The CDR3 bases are TGTGCCAGCAGCCAAAGAGAGAGGGTGAACACCGGGGAGCTGTTTTTT. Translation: CASSQRERVNTGELFF.

This CDR3 reads CASSEWSSGGVEETQYF. CDR3 bases: TGTGCCAGCAGTGAATGGAGTAGCGGGGGGGTTGAAGAGACCCAGTACTTC. The chain recombines TRBV2 with TRBJ2-5, with 11 bases lining up with TRBD2. CDR3 length: 17 amino acids. The V and J ends lost 2 bases and 3 bases, in that order; junction bases with no gene match: 8. Germline V gene lookup returns CDR1 SNHLY and CDR2 FYNNEI.

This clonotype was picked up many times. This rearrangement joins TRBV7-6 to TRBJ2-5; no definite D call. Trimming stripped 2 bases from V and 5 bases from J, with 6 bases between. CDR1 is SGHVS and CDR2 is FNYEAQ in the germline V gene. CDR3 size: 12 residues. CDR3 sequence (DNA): TGTGCCAGCAGCTTAAGGTTGGAGACCCAGTACTTC. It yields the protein CASSLRLETQYF.

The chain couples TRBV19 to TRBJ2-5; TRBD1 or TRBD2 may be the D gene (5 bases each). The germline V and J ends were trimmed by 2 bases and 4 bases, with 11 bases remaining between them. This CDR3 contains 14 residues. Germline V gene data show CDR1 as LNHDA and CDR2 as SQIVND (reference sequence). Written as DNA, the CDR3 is TGTGCCAGTAGTATATTAGGGGACGGAGAGACCCAGTACTTC. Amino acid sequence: CASSILGDGETQYF.

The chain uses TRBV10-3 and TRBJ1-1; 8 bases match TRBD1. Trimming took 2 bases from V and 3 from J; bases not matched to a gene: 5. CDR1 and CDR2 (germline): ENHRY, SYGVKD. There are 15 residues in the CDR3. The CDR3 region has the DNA TGTGCCATCAGTGAGGCCGACAGGGGACACACTGAAGCTTTCTTT. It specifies CAISEADRGHTEAFF.

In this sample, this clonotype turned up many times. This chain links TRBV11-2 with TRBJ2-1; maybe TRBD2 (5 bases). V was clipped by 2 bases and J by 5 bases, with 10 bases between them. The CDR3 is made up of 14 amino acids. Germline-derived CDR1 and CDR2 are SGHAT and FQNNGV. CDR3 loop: CASSLRRSDNEQFF. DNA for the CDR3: TGTGCCAGCAGCTTAAGGAGGTCGGACAATGAGCAGTTCTTC.

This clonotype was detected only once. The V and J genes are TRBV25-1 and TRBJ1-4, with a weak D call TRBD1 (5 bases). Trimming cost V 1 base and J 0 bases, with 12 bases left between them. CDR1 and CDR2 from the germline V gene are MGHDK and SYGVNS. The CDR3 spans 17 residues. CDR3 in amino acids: CASSEWEGRATNEKLFF. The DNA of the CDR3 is TGTGCCAGCAGTGAATGGGAGGGGAGAGCAACTAATGAAAAACTGTTTTTT.

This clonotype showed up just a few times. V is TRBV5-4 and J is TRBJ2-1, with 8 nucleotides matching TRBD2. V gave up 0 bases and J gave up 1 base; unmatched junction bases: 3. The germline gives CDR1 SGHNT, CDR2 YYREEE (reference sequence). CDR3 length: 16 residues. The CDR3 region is CASSLDQRGSYNEQFF. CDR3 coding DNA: TGTGCCAGCAGCTTGGATCAGCGGGGGTCCTACAATGAGCAGTTCTTC.

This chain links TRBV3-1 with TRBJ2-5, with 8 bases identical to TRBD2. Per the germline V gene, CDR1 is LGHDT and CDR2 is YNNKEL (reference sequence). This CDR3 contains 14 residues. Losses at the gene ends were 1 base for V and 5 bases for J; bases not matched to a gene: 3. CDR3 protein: CASSQGGLEETQYF. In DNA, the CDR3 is TGTGCCAGCAGCCAAGGGGGACTAGAGGAGACCCAGTACTTC.

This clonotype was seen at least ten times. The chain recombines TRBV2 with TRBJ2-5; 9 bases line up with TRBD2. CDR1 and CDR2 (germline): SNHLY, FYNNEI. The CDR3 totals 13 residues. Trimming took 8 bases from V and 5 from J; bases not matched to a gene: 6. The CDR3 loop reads CASGGGAWETQYF. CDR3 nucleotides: TGTGCCAGCGGCGGGGGGGCGTGGGAGACCCAGTACTTC. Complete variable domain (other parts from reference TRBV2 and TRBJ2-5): EPEVTQTPSHQVTQMGQEVILRCVPISNHLYFYWYRQILGQKVEFLVSFYNNEISEKSEIFDDQFSVERPDGSNFTLKIRSTKLEDSAMYFCASGGGAWETQYFGPGTRLLVL.

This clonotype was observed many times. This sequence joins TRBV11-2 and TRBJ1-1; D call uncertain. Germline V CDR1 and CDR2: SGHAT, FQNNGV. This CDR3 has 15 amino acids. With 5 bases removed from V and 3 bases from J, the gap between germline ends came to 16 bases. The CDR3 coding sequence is TGTGCCAGCAGCCTTAATGCCTACGTGGACACTGAAGCTTTCTTT. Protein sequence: CASSLNAYVDTEAFF. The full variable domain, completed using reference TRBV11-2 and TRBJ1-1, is EAGVAQSPRYKIIEKRQSVAFWCNPISGHATLYWYQQILGQGPKLLIQFQNNGVVDDSQLPKDRFSAERLKGVDSTLKIQPAKLEDSAVYLCASSLNAYVDTEAFFGQGTRLTVV.

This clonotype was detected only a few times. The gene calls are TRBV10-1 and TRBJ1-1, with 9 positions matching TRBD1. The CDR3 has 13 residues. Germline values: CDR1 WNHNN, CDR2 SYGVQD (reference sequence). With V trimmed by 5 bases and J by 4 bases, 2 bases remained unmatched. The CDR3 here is CASSNRGLTEAFF. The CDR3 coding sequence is TGCGCCAGCAGTAACAGGGGGCTCACTGAAGCTTTCTTT.

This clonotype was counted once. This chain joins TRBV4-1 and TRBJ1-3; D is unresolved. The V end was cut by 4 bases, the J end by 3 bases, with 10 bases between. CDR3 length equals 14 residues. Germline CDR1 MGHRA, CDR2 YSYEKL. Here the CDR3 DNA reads TGCGCCAGCAGCCTAGAGGGTTTTGGAAACACCATATATTTT. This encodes CASSLEGFGNTIYF.

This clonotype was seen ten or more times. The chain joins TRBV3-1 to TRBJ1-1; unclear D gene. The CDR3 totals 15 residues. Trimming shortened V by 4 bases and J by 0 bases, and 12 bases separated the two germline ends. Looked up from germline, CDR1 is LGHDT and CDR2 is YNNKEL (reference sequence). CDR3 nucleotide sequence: TGTGCCAGCAGCCCTTTGGTCGTCATGAACACTGAAGCTTTCTTT. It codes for CASSPLVVMNTEAFF.

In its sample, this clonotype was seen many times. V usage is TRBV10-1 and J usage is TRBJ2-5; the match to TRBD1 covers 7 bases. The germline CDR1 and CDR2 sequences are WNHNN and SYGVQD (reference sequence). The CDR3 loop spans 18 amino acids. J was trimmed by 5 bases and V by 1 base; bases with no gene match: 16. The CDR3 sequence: CASSEFRQGPAIEETQYF. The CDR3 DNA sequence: TGCGCCAGCAGTGAGTTTCGACAGGGCCCAGCGATAGAGGAGACCCAGTACTTC.

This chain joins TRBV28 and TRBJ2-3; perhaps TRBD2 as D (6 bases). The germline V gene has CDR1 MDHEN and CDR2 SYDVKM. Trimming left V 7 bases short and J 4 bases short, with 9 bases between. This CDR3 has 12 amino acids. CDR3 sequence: CASTGVADTQYF. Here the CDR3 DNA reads TGTGCCAGCACGGGAGTGGCAGATACGCAGTATTTT.

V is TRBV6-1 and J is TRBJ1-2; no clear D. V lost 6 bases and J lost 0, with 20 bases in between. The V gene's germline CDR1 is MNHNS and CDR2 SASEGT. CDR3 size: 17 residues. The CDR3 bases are TGTGCCAGCAGACTTACTTTTTACGGATCTACTAACTATGGCTACACCTTC. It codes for CASRLTFYGSTNYGYTF.

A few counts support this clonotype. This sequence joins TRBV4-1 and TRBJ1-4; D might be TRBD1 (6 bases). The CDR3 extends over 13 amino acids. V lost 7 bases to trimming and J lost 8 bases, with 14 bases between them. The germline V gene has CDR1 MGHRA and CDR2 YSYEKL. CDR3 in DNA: TGCGCCAGCAATCGCAGGGGAAACGAAAAACTGTTTTTT. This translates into CASNRRGNEKLFF.

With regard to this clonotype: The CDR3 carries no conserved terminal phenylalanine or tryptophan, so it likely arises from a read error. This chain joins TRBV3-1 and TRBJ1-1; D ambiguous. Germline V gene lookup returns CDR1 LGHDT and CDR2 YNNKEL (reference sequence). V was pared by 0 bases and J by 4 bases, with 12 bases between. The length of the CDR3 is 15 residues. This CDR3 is CASSQEGRSLTEAFL. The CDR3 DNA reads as TGTGCCAGCAGCCAAGAGGGGAGATCGCTCACTGAAGCTTTCCTT.

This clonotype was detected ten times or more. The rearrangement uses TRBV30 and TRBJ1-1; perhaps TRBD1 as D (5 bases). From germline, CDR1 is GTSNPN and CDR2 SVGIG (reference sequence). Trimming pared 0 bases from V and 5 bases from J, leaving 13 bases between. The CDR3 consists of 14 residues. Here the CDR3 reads CAWSVRGSWTEAFF. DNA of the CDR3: TGTGCCTGGAGTGTACGGGGCTCTTGGACTGAAGCTTTCTTT.

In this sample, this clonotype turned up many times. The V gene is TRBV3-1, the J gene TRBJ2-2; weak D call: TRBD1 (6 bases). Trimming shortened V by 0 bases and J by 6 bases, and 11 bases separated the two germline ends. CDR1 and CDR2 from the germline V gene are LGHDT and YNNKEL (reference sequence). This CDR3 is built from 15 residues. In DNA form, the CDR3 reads TGTGCCAGCAGCCAAGACTTGTCAGGGGCCGGGGAGCTGTTTTTT. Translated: CASSQDLSGAGELFF. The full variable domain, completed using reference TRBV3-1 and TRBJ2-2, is DTAVSQTPKYLVTQMGNDKSIKCEQNLGHDTMYWYKQDSKKFLKIMFSYNNKELIINETVPNRFSPKSPDKAHLNLHINSLELGDSAVYFCASSQDLSGAGELFFGEGSRLTVL.

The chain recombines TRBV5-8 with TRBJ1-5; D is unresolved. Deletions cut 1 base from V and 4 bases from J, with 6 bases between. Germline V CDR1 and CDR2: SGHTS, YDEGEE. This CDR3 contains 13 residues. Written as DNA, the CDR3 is TGTGCCAGCAGCTTGTTACCGAATCAGCCCCAGCATTTT. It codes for CASSLLPNQPQHF.

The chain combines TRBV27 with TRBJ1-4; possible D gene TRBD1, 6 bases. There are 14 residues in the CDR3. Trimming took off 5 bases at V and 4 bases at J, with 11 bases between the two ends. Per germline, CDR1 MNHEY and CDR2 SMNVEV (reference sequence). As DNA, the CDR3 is TGTGCCAGCAGTGCGACAGGATATAATGAAAAACTGTTTTTT. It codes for CASSATGYNEKLFF.

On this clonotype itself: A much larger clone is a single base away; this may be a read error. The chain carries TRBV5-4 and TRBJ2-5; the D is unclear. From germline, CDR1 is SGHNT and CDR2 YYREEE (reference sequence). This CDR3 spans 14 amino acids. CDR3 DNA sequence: TGTGCCAGCGGCTTGGTCAGCACCCAAGAGACCCAGTACTTC. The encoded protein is CASGLVSTQETQYF.